This TCR beta chain was recovered during a study of regulatory T cells in long-lasting Graves disease. Notes on the study in general: Persistent patients shared 2,741 public clonotypes among themselves. Newly diagnosed patients shared fewer, at about a thousand.

Arm-PCR of CDR3 regions with iRepertoire HTBI primers generated TCR beta libraries. TCRdb reprocessed the multiplex PCR reads with MiXCR, giving one entry per CDR3 protein. The table records 360,000 or so distinct CDR3 sequences, 12% of them present only once. The time point was: newly diagnosed GD, antithyroid drugs for less than 3 months. After RNA was extracted from PBMCs, the TCR library was made from it. Diagnosis followed American Thyroid Association guidelines for Graves' disease. The sample holds many counts of this clonotype. The antigen remains undetermined. The same data also went into a second study, on T cells in Graves' hyperthyroidism and ophthalmopathy. That source notes: It was considered stable Graves' hyperthyroidism when ophthalmopathy did not progress within 18 months. An initial round of RT-PCR targeting the TCR CDR3 relied on the HTBI primer set.

The sequence was obtained from a woman in her late teens or twenties with Graves disease. This material consisted of peripheral blood mononuclear cells (PBMCs), taken at new diagnosis, from a patient treated with antithyroid drugs.

The CDR3 reads CSARDRAGAYNEQFF. CDR3 sequence (DNA): TGCAGTGCTAGAGATAGGGCAGGGGCCTACAATGAGCAGTTCTTC. The chain has TRBV20-1 and TRBJ2-1; D possibly corresponds to TRBD1 (6 bases). The CDR3 totals 15 residues. V was trimmed by 0 bases and J by 2 bases, leaving 11 bases between them. CDR1 and CDR2 from the germline V gene are DFQATT and SNEGSKA (reference sequence).